The rows below give T cell receptor beta chains drawn from one sample of a study of breast tumors, draining lymph nodes, adjacent tissues. In TCRdb, the multiplex PCR reads were re-called with MiXCR into one record per CDR3 protein. The sample consists of some 49,000 distinct CDR3 sequences, 20% to 25% of them appearing once. Sequencing was done on a sample of breast tumor tissue. The receptors here all came from a female donor with breast cancer. Some clones in this sample may be carry-over from other donors' samples. CDR3s include the opening cysteine and the closing phenylalanine or tryptophan. D genes are given only for firm matches. A row's size may be missing; if present it is once, few, many or a size class.

>many|TRBV27|TRBD1|TRBJ2-7
CASSFRDSRYEQYF
TGTGCCAGCAGTTTCCGGGACAGTCGGTACGAGCAGTACTTC
>many|TRBV11-2|TRBD2|TRBJ2-2
CASSLGLVVAGELFF
TGTGCCAGCAGCCTCGGACTAGTTGTTGCCGGGGAGCTGTTTTTT
>many|TRBV7-3|NA|TRBJ2-1
CASSRDRTSYNEQFF
TGTGCCAGCAGCCGAGACAGGACGTCCTACAATGAGCAGTTCTTC
>many|TRBV20-1|NA|TRBJ2-2
CSASPGRTYGELFF
TGCAGTGCTAGTCCCGGACGAACTTACGGGGAGCTGTTTTTT
>many|TRBV20-1|NA|TRBJ1-3
CSAPTESSGNTIYF
TGCAGTGCACCCACAGAGAGCTCTGGAAACACCATATATTTT
>few|TRBV18|NA|TRBJ2-5
CASSPEDRSVQETQYF
TGTGCCAGCTCACCAGAGGACAGATCAGTCCAAGAGACCCAGTACTTC
>many|TRBV4-1|NA|TRBJ2-1
CASSQERGGNEQFF
TGCGCCAGCAGCCAAGAGAGGGGGGGGAATGAGCAGTTCTTC
>many|TRBV24-1|TRBD2|TRBJ2-3
CATSDLAGGGTDTQYF
TGTGCCACCAGTGATTTAGCGGGGGGCGGGACAGATACGCAGTATTTT
>many|TRBV20-1|TRBD1|TRBJ2-1
CSARDLTGEWEQFF
TGCAGTGCTAGAGATCTAACAGGGGAATGGGAGCAGTTCTTC
>medium-sized|TRBV7-9|TRBD2|TRBJ2-1
CASSLISGGKFF
TGTGCCAGCAGCTTAATAAGCGGGGGAAAGTTCTTC
>many|TRBV2|NA|TRBJ1-3
CASSEVLGFGGNTIYF
TGTGCCAGCAGTGAAGTCTTGGGATTCGGTGGAAACACCATATATTTT
>many|TRBV5-1|TRBD1|TRBJ2-1
CASSINRGINGEQFF
TGCGCCAGCAGCATCAACAGGGGCATCAATGGAGAGCAGTTCTTC
>many|TRBV29-1|NA|TRBJ2-7
CSVVTYEQYF
TGCAGCGTTGTAACCTACGAGCAGTACTTC
>many|TRBV3-1|NA|TRBJ2-3
CASSLDGGSTDTQYF
TGTGCCAGCAGCCTTGATGGGGGTAGCACAGATACGCAGTATTTT
>many|TRBV9|NA|TRBJ1-6
CASSVGSQVDSALHF
TGTGCCAGCAGCGTAGGGTCCCAGGTTGATTCGGCCCTCCACTTT
>NA|TRBV9|NA|TRBJ2-2
CASSPAGIGYEQYFGPGTRELFF
NA
>NA|TRBV29-1|NA|TRBJ2-2
CSVLTRVNTGELFF
TGCAGCGTTTTGACTAGAGTGAACACCGGGGAGCTGTTTTTT
>NA|TRBV5-1|NA|TRBJ1-1
CASSKTVTGDTEAFF
TGCGCCAGCAGCAAAACAGTCACCGGGGACACTGAAGCTTTCTTT
>NA|TRBV20-1|TRBD2|TRBJ2-1
CSARDQASGDYNEQFF
TGCAGTGCTAGAGATCAGGCTAGCGGTGATTACAATGAGCAGTTCTTC
>many|TRBV29-1|TRBD1|TRBJ2-4
CSVAGTVGGIQYF
TGCAGCGTTGCCGGGACAGTCGGAGGCATTCAGTACTTC
>NA|TRBV28|TRBD1|TRBJ2-7
CASTPGQGSWEQYF
TGTGCCAGCACCCCGGGACAGGGTTCTTGGGAGCAGTACTTC
>many|TRBV6-1|NA|TRBJ1-2
CASGGGRGRGYGYTF
TGTGCCAGCGGGGGGGGCCGAGGGAGGGGGTATGGCTACACCTTC
>many|TRBV6-6|NA|TRBJ1-2
CASSPWTPSLWGYTF
TGTGCCAGCAGTCCTTGGACACCCTCTTTGTGGGGCTACACCTTC
>many|TRBV9|NA|TRBJ1-6
CASSVGGQPNSPLHF
TGTGCCAGCAGCGTAGGGGGACAACCTAATTCACCCCTCCACTTT
>NA|TRBV7-9|NA|TRBJ1-1
CASSPQGMNTEAFF
TGTGCCAGCAGCCCACAGGGAATGAACACTGAAGCTTTCTTT
>many|TRBV6-1|TRBD1|TRBJ2-6
CASSGDSSGANVLTF
TGTGCCAGCAGTGGGGACAGCTCTGGGGCCAACGTCCTGACTTTC
>many|TRBV5-1|NA|TRBJ2-7
CASSSPDRASYEQYF
TGCGCCAGCAGCTCCCCGGACAGAGCCTCCTACGAGCAGTACTTC
>many|TRBV7-9|NA|TRBJ1-4
CASSLAGQNEKLFF
TGTGCCAGCAGCTTGGCAGGGCAAAATGAAAAACTGTTTTTT
>many|TRBV15|TRBD2|TRBJ2-5
CATSSQGLAGRETQYF
TGTGCCACCAGCAGTCAGGGACTAGCGGGGAGGGAGACCCAGTACTTC
>many|TRBV5-4|TRBD1|TRBJ1-2
CASSLRDRGDYGYTF
TGTGCCAGCAGCTTGAGGGACAGGGGAGACTATGGCTACACCTTC
>many|TRBV5-1|NA|TRBJ2-7
CASSSDSRTYEQYF
TGCGCCAGCAGCTCCGACTCCAGAACCTACGAGCAGTACTTC
>many|TRBV6-6|TRBD1|TRBJ1-2
CASRTRTGRYGYTF
TGTGCCAGCAGAACCCGGACAGGGAGGTATGGCTACACCTTC
>many|TRBV6-5|NA|TRBJ2-1
CASSRGQTYNEQFF
TGTGCCAGCAGCCGCGGACAGACCTACAATGAGCAGTTCTTC
>NA|TRBV4-1|NA|TRBJ1-3
CASSQDPAGRPGNTIYF
TGCGCCAGCAGCCAAGACCCCGCCGGGAGACCTGGAAACACCATATATTTT
>many|TRBV19|TRBD1|TRBJ1-2
CASTGRQGYGYTF
TGTGCCAGTACGGGACGACAGGGCTATGGCTACACCTTC
>medium-sized|TRBV5-8|TRBD2|TRBJ2-7
CASSPGLAGSYEQYF
TGTGCCAGCAGCCCCGGACTAGCGGGTTCCTACGAGCAGTACTTC
>NA|TRBV12-3/TRBV12-4|TRBD2|TRBJ2-3
CASSLTGGAQYF
TGTGCCAGCAGTCTCACGGGGGGTGCGCAGTATTTT
>many|TRBV6-1|NA|TRBJ1-5
CASQQVLNSNQPQHF
TGTGCCAGCCAACAGGTTCTGAATAGCAATCAGCCCCAGCATTTT
>many|TRBV5-5|NA|TRBJ2-7
CASSQAGTAPYEQYF
TGTGCCAGCAGCCAAGCCGGGACGGCCCCCTACGAGCAGTACTTC
>many|TRBV29-1|TRBD1|TRBJ2-1
CSYRTGDLLQFF
TGCAGCTATAGGACAGGGGATCTTTTGCAGTTCTTC
>many|TRBV19|TRBD1|TRBJ1-2
CASSMKTGGVYGYTF
TGTGCCAGTAGTATGAAGACAGGGGGGGTCTATGGCTACACCTTC